The 30 T cell receptor beta chains given below trace back to one sample, sequenced in a study of shared clonotypes between healthy human individuals. CD45RO-negative cells were positively selected for CCR7, leaving out terminally differentiated effector memory CD45RA+ cells. Libraries were prepared by immunoSEQ multiplex PCR; TCRdb keeps only in-frame clonotypes and omits some of them. The profile shows about 2.1 million clones, 93% of them singletons. Sequencing was done on a sample of naive CD8+ T cells from PBMCs. These receptors were obtained from a man between 18 and 35 years old in good health. Some clones in this sample may be carry-over from other donors' samples.

The chain has TRBV10-3 and TRBJ1-2, with 7 nucleotides matching TRBD1. Trimming took 4 bases from V and 7 from J; bases not matched to a gene: 12. This CDR3 is 15 amino acids long. The germline gives CDR1 ENHRY, CDR2 SYGVKD. The CDR3: CAISVTRQGTPGYTF. Written as DNA, the CDR3 is TGTGCCATCAGTGTCACCCGACAGGGTACGCCTGGCTACACCTTC.

This clone has a single count. This chain uses TRBV7-2 with TRBJ2-1; 8 positions agree with TRBD2. The V and J ends lost 7 bases and 2 bases, in that order; junction bases with no gene match: 7. The germline V gene has CDR1 SGHTA and CDR2 FQGNSA. CDR3 length: 15 residues. DNA of the CDR3: TGTGCCAGCATCCCAAGTAGCGGGGCCTACAATGAGCAGTTCTTC. This sequence encodes CASIPSSGAYNEQFF.

The chain carries TRBV29-1 and TRBJ1-3, with unresolved D. Germline loops: CDR1 SQVTM, CDR2 ANQGSEA. The CDR3 extends over 14 amino acids. V was cut by 7 bases and J by 3 bases, with 16 bases left in between. The CDR3 sequence is CSARYYPRGNTIYF. The DNA of the CDR3 is TGCAGCGCTAGATATTACCCCCGTGGAAACACCATATATTTT.

This chain joins TRBV7-6 and TRBJ1-1; D possibly corresponds to TRBD1 (6 bases). Germline values: CDR1 SGHVS, CDR2 FNYEAQ. Trimming cost V 2 bases and J 3 bases, with 13 bases left between them. The CDR3 length is 15 residues. Here the CDR3 DNA reads TGTGCCAGCAGCTTATCGGCAGGGGCACACACTGAAGCTTTCTTT. Protein sequence: CASSLSAGAHTEAFF. Supplemented by reference TRBV7-6 and TRBJ1-1, the full variable domain reads GAGVSQSPRYKVTKRGQDVALRCDPISGHVSLYWYRQALGQGPEFLTYFNYEAQQDKSGLPNDRFSAERPEGSISTLTIQRTEQRDSAMYRCASSLSAGAHTEAFFGQGTRLTVV.

The chain employs TRBV5-6 and TRBJ1-6, with D unresolved. Trimming cost V 4 bases and J 4 bases, with 12 bases left between them. This CDR3 has 15 amino acids. Germline CDR1 SGHDT, CDR2 YYEEEE. CDR3 residues: CASSSRQTYNSPLHF. In nucleotides, the CDR3 is TGTGCCAGCAGCAGTAGACAAACGTATAATTCACCCCTCCACTTT.

V and J are TRBV27 and TRBJ1-1; no definite D call. Trimming left V 6 bases short and J 1 base short, with 15 bases between. The CDR3 contains 15 residues. Germline V lookup: CDR1 MNHEY, CDR2 SMNVEV (reference sequence). This CDR3 reads CASSKRHGPNTEAFF. The CDR3 bases are TGTGCCAGCAGCAAAAGACACGGACCGAACACTGAAGCTTTCTTT.

This chain links TRBV25-1 with TRBJ2-2, with a tentative D call TRBD1 (6 bases). Germline lookup yields CDR1 MGHDK and CDR2 SYGVNS. Deletions cut 0 bases from V and 1 base from J, with 9 bases between. The CDR3 is made up of 16 amino acids. CDR3 amino acids: CASSEYYRENTGELFF. DNA for the CDR3: TGTGCCAGCAGTGAATATTACAGGGAGAACACCGGGGAGCTGTTTTTT.

The rearrangement links TRBV6-1 to TRBJ1-2; TRBD1 matches at 9 bases. The CDR3 covers 17 residues. The V gene end was trimmed by 0 bases and the J gene end by 2 bases; junction bases not matched to a gene: 7. CDR1 is MNHNS and CDR2 is SASEGT in the germline V gene. CDR3 region: CASSEARGQGKNYGYTF. For the CDR3, the DNA is TGTGCCAGCAGTGAAGCCCGCGGACAGGGGAAGAACTATGGCTACACCTTC.

The rearrangement uses TRBV19 and TRBJ2-7, with 11 positions matching TRBD2. V shed 3 bases, J shed 5 bases, and the junction held 9 bases outside the gene matches. CDR3 length: 16 amino acids. Germline V gives CDR1 LNHDA, CDR2 SQIVND (reference sequence). Here the CDR3 DNA reads TGTGCCAGTAGTATCCCCACTAGCGGGAGTCGCCACGAGCAGTACTTC. Translated: CASSIPTSGSRHEQYF.

This clone was found once. J is TRBJ1-2 and V is TRBV15; D gene unclear. Germline-derived CDR1 and CDR2 are LNHNV and YYDKDF (reference sequence). V lost 3 bases and J 0 bases, leaving 5 bases between the germline ends. The CDR3 has 13 residues. CDR3 DNA: TGTGCCACCAGCAGCGGCCCTAACTATGGCTACACCTTC. This encodes CATSSGPNYGYTF.

The DNA for the CDR3 is TGTGCCAGCAGCCCTTACTTGGGACAGAGGGACTATGGCTACACCTTC. Protein sequence: CASSPYLGQRDYGYTF. The genes are TRBV14 and TRBJ1-2, with TRBD1 matching 7 bases. This CDR3 has 16 amino acids. V lost 4 bases to trimming and J lost 3 bases; unmatched junction nucleotides: 11. Germline values: CDR1 SGHDN, CDR2 FVKESK.

CDR3 amino acids: CASSPSGGPYEQYF. CDR3 nucleotide sequence: TGTGCCAGCAGCCCCTCAGGGGGACCCTACGAGCAGTACTTC. This chain joins TRBV7-9 and TRBJ2-7; TRBD1 matches at 7 bases. Germline V lookup: CDR1 SEHNR, CDR2 FQNEAQ (reference sequence). There are 14 residues in the CDR3. V trimming: 5 bases; J trimming: 2 bases; junction bases outside the gene matches: 6.

The rearrangement uses TRBV7-9 and TRBJ1-4; D gene ambiguous. V lost 5 bases and J lost 6, with 13 bases in between. The CDR3 loop spans 14 amino acids. CDR1 and CDR2 (germline): SEHNR, FQNEAQ (reference sequence). In nucleotides, the CDR3 is TGTGCCAGCAGCCCCCCCGGGTGGGATGAAAAACTGTTTTTT. Amino acid sequence: CASSPPGWDEKLFF.

This clone came up once. The gene calls are TRBV4-2 and TRBJ1-2, with 9 nucleotides matching TRBD1. CDR1 and CDR2 from the germline V gene are LGHNA and YNFKEQ. This CDR3 region has 17 residues. J gave up 0 bases and V 2 bases, and 7 bases lay outside the gene matches. CDR3 sequence reads: CASSQRTGAPSNYGYTF. The CDR3 DNA sequence: TGTGCCAGCAGCCAACGGACAGGGGCCCCGTCTAACTATGGCTACACCTTC.

The chain combines TRBV7-9 with TRBJ2-1; 7 positions agree with TRBD2. This CDR3 region has 16 residues. V shed 1 base and J 5 bases; nucleotides not matched to a gene: 8. Germline values: CDR1 SEHNR, CDR2 FQNEAQ (reference sequence). DNA of the CDR3: TGTGCCAGCAGCTTAGGGGAGGGTGTCAGGCACAATGAGCAGTTCTTC. Translating it yields CASSLGEGVRHNEQFF.

V and J are TRBV9 and TRBJ2-3; 12 bases map to TRBD2. Germline loops: CDR1 SGDLS, CDR2 YYNGEE. V lost 4 bases and J lost 6; bases outside the gene matches: 9. CDR3 size: 16 residues. The CDR3 DNA sequence: TGTGCCAGCAGCCCCCGACTAGCGGGAGTGGGGGATACGCAGTATTTT. Encoded protein: CASSPRLAGVGDTQYF. Using reference TRBV9 and TRBJ2-3 for the parts outside the CDR3, the full variable domain is DSGVTQTPKHLITATGQRVTLRCSPRSGDLSVYWYQQSLDQGLQFLIQYYNGEERAKGNILERFSAQQFPDLHSELNLSSLELGDSALYFCASSPRLAGVGDTQYFGPGTRLTVL.

This clone was detected only once. The chain recombines TRBV27 with TRBJ1-5; 7 bases line up with TRBD1. The CDR3 runs 14 residues. Germline loops: CDR1 MNHEY, CDR2 SMNVEV (reference sequence). Trimming cost V 8 bases and J 5 bases; bases outside gene matches: 9. CDR3 loop: CASAYRGPYQPQHF. The CDR3 DNA is TGTGCCAGCGCATACAGGGGCCCCTATCAGCCCCAGCATTTT.

CDR3 in amino acids: CASSYIPDEQYF. The CDR3 region has the DNA TGTGCCAGCAGTTACATACCGGACGAGCAGTACTTC. The gene calls are TRBV6-6 and TRBJ2-7; D not certain. Germline V gene lookup returns CDR1 MNHNY and CDR2 SVGAGI (reference sequence). Trimming pared 2 bases from V and 5 bases from J, leaving 7 bases between. This CDR3 is built from 12 residues.

This clone was found once. The V and J genes are TRBV5-1 and TRBJ2-5; TRBD1 might be the D (6 bases). The CDR3 length is 14 residues. Germline V gives CDR1 SGHRS, CDR2 YFSETQ. Trimming removed 1 base from V and 5 bases from J, with 12 bases in between. The CDR3 DNA is TGCGCCAGCAGCTTGTTAGCCCAGGGGGAGACCCAGTACTTC. Translated: CASSLLAQGETQYF.

The chain combines TRBV15 with TRBJ2-5; 9 nucleotides line up with TRBD2. The CDR3 loop spans 17 amino acids. Germline-derived CDR1 and CDR2 are LNHNV and YYDKDF (reference sequence). V shed 3 bases, J shed 5 bases, and the junction held 13 bases outside the gene matches. In nucleotides, the CDR3 is TGTGCCACCAGCAGTTGGGTCGCGGGAGGGCCGGAGGAGACCCAGTACTTC. Protein product: CATSSWVAGGPEETQYF.

As concerns this clone: Other DNA sequences of this sample code for an identical CDR3. The chain has TRBV27 and TRBJ2-1; 8 positions agree with TRBD1. CDR3 size: 14 residues. Trimming cost V 5 bases and J 5 bases; bases outside gene matches: 5. The germline gives CDR1 MNHEY, CDR2 SMNVEV (reference sequence). The DNA for the CDR3 is TGTGCCAGCAGTCCAGGGACAGGTAACAATGAGCAGTTCTTC. Translated, it gives CASSPGTGNNEQFF.

The rearrangement links TRBV7-2 to TRBJ1-4; 7 bases map to TRBD1. CDR1 SGHTA and CDR2 FQGNSA come from the germline V gene. Trimming at V came to 5 bases and at J to 6 bases, leaving 9 bases not matched to a gene. This CDR3 has 15 amino acids. The CDR3 DNA sequence: TGTGCCAGCAGCCCACAGGGGCCGAGCTATGAAAAACTGTTTTTT. This translates into CASSPQGPSYEKLFF. The whole variable domain, remainder taken from reference TRBV7-2 and TRBJ1-4, is GAGVSQSPSNKVTEKGKDVELRCDPISGHTALYWYRQSLGQGLEFLIYFQGNSAPDKSGLPSDRFSAERTGGSVSTLTIQRTQQEDSAVYLCASSPQGPSYEKLFFGSGTQLSVL.

The chain has TRBV7-9 and TRBJ2-1; D gene ambiguous. There are 16 residues in the CDR3. Germline loops: CDR1 SEHNR, CDR2 FQNEAQ (reference sequence). With 1 base removed from V and 8 bases from J, the gap between germline ends came to 18 bases. This CDR3 reads CASSLGERARSDEQFF. CDR3 bases: TGTGCCAGCAGCTTAGGTGAGAGAGCTCGGAGCGATGAGCAGTTCTTC.

CDR3 nucleotide sequence: TGTGCCAGCAGAGACCCGGGACTCCCGAACTACGAGCAGTACTTC. This sequence encodes CASRDPGLPNYEQYF. V usage is TRBV6-6 and J usage is TRBJ2-7; D is possibly TRBD2 (6 bases). Per the germline V gene, CDR1 is MNHNY and CDR2 is SVGAGI (reference sequence). V lost 6 bases and J 3 bases, leaving 18 bases between the germline ends. The CDR3 is 15 residues long.

CDR3 protein: CASSNGTGIAKNIQYF. DNA for the CDR3: TGCGCCAGCAGCAACGGGACAGGAATAGCCAAAAACATTCAGTACTTC. This chain joins TRBV5-1 and TRBJ2-4; 8 nucleotides match TRBD1. Germline V gene sequence: CDR1 SGHRS, CDR2 YFSETQ. CDR3 length: 16 amino acids. J lost 0 bases, V lost 4 bases, and 6 bases had no gene match.

The V call is TRBV9, the J call TRBJ2-5, with D hard to call. CDR1 is SGDLS and CDR2 is YYNGEE in the germline V gene. Trimming left V 3 bases short and J 7 bases short, with 13 bases between. This CDR3 contains 13 residues. CDR3 residues: CASSAPSGRTQYF. CDR3 DNA sequence: TGTGCCAGCAGCGCCCCGTCCGGTAGGACCCAGTACTTC.

The chain couples TRBV6-5 to TRBJ1-1, with a possible D match to TRBD1 (6 bases). CDR3 length equals 13 residues. Trimming cost V 2 bases and J 4 bases, with 8 bases left between them. Germline CDR1 and CDR2: MNHEY and SVGAGI. CDR3 loop: CASSYRTVTEAFF. As DNA, the CDR3 is TGTGCCAGCAGTTACCGGACAGTCACTGAAGCTTTCTTT.

Comments on this clone: In the same sample, other DNA sequences code for this CDR3. The rearrangement uses TRBV28 and TRBJ2-7; D might be TRBD2 (5 bases). V was shortened by 2 bases and J by 6 bases, with 11 bases between the two germline ends. Germline V gene lookup returns CDR1 MDHEN and CDR2 SYDVKM. CDR3 size: 13 residues. In nucleotides, the CDR3 is TGTGCCAGCAGTTTAAGCGGATCGGTCGAGCAGTACTTC. Translated, it gives CASSLSGSVEQYF.

The V call is TRBV25-1, the J call TRBJ2-7, with 7 nucleotides matching TRBD1. Germline loops: CDR1 MGHDK, CDR2 SYGVNS. The CDR3 contains 13 residues. The V gene end was trimmed by 3 bases and the J gene end by 3 bases; junction bases not matched to a gene: 2. CDR3 sequence: CASSDYRGYEQYF. The CDR3 DNA is TGTGCCAGCAGTGACTACAGGGGCTACGAGCAGTACTTC.

The CDR3 DNA is TGTGCCAGCAGCTTAGCGGGCGCAGGGGGCATCGGCAATGAGCAGTTCTTC. This translates into CASSLAGAGGIGNEQFF. V is TRBV7-8 and J is TRBJ2-1; the match to TRBD1 covers 8 bases. Germline assignment: CDR1 SGHVS and CDR2 FQNEAQ. Trimming cost V 0 bases and J 6 bases; bases outside gene matches: 10. CDR3 length: 17 residues.